This T cell receptor beta chain was recorded in a study of CD8 T cells in ankylosing spondylitis (dated by TCRdb to 2015 to 2018). For context, the study as a whole: T cell receptor beta repertoires were profiled in healthy donors and ankylosing spondylitis patients so that disease-linked TCR variants could be found. The whole study cohort included about a hundred healthy donors and 25 or so ankylosing spondylitis patients. Peripheral blood was sampled, and synovial fluid was additionally collected from ankylosing spondylitis patients. Results and caveats for the whole study, not just this receptor: The disease-linked clones had a CD8+ phenotype and were found at relatively low frequencies in peripheral blood. Blood from ankylosing spondylitis patients appeared to be characterized by a TCR beta motif composed of about 8 highly homologous amino acid variants. Some of the motif variants had been reported before in the synovial fluid and blood of reactive arthritis patients, a finding that suggests common disease-initiation mechanisms. The disease-linked clones were reported to be significantly enriched in matched synovial fluid samples from ankylosing spondylitis patients.

This clonotype was counted at least ten times. It lacks a known antigen. The sample holds no much larger clone one base away, and base qualities are not on file. Sequencer: Illumina HiSeq 2500. TCR beta libraries were prepared by quantitative 5'-RACE with molecular barcodes. The authors' analysis ran thus. A new computational method based on a probabilistic model of VDJ rearrangement was used to identify disease-linked TCR variants. TCRdb cleaned the public reads at Q25 with fastp, built clones with MiXCR and kept in-frame beta chains. Duplicate CDR3 protein sequences are folded into a single record with the most common DNA and genes. TCRdb's processing, not the authors', yielded these V and J calls. In all, the sample holds under 250,000 distinct CDR3 sequences, and about 7% of those were seen once. The top ten clonotypes cover approximately 15% of the sample. The CDR3 covers 15 residues, taking in both the cysteine and the phenylalanine. Only CDR3 DNA remains: 45 bases, in frame from the first base. V and J are truncated by 1 base and 3 bases respectively, leaving an intervening sequence of 14 bases. The germline V gene encodes CDR1 SGHRS and CDR2 YFSETQ.

The sequencing sample was made of blood, either unsorted or a sorted T cell fraction (not recorded which). This TCR came from a male donor with ankylosing spondylitis. The sequence is built from TRBV5-1 and TRBJ2-7; the D gene is possibly TRBD2, with 6 bases matching. The encoded CDR3 is CASSLLSSGVYEQYF. In nucleotides, the sequence is TGCGCCAGCAGCTTGTTGTCCTCGGGGGTCTACGAGCAGTACTTC.